A single sample is the source of the 24 T cell receptor beta chains below, sequenced in a study of blood T cell repertoires in COVID-19 (TCRdb year 2020). The protocol used for the library was the immunoSEQ multiplex PCR assay. The table comes from immuneACCESS by way of TCRdb, which keeps in-frame sequences with V and J called. Part of the clones is missing from these tables; in studies checked, under half for an unresolved V gene and the rest for unknown reasons. The sample contains tens of thousands of clones, nearly 90% of them found a single time. The ten biggest clones cover approximately 8.9% of the sample. The sequenced material came from peripheral blood. The receptors originated from a man at least 80 years old with acute or convalescent COVID-19.

V is TRBV3-1 (or the pseudogene TRBV3-2) and J is TRBJ2-3; D possibly corresponds to TRBD2 (6 bases). With 0 bases removed from V and 4 bases from J, the gap between germline ends came to 14 bases. The length of the CDR3 is 16 residues. From germline, CDR1 is LGHDT and CDR2 YNNKEL (reference sequence). CDR3 bases: TGTGCCAGCAGCCAAGATGGGGCAGGAGGGGCAGATACGCAGTATTTT. This translates into CASSQDGAGGADTQYF.

The chain joins TRBV18 to TRBJ2-5; possible D gene TRBD2, 6 bases. Germline CDR1 reads KGHSH; CDR2 reads LQKENI. V lost 3 bases and J 5 bases, leaving 10 bases between the germline ends. CDR3 length: 13 residues. The CDR3 is CASSPGGKETQYF. The CDR3 coding sequence is TGTGCCAGCTCACCGGGGGGTAAGGAGACCCAGTACTTC.

The rearrangement joins TRBV3-1 (or the pseudogene TRBV3-2) to TRBJ1-6; weak D call: TRBD1 (5 bases). Germline CDR1 reads LGHDT; CDR2 reads YNNKEL (reference sequence). Trimming stripped 2 bases from V and 13 bases from J, with 30 bases between. This CDR3 comprises 19 residues. DNA of the CDR3: TGTGCCAGCAGCCAATACGTCCAGACAGAAGGAGGGCGAGGTGGTCCCCTCCACTTT. Translated, it gives CASSQYVQTEGGRGGPLHF.

The chain couples TRBV6-5 to TRBJ1-5; possibly TRBD1 for D (6 bases). Trimming left V 6 bases short and J 3 bases short, with 12 bases between. This CDR3 is 14 amino acids long. CDR1 MNHEY and CDR2 SVGAGI come from the germline V gene. The CDR3 DNA reads TGTGCCAGCAGCTTTTCAGGGGACAATCAGCCCCAGCATTTT. It translates to CASSFSGDNQPQHF.

V gene TRBV5-1 combines with J gene TRBJ2-1; TRBD1 agrees at 12 bases. The CDR3 is made up of 14 amino acids. The V segment lost 7 bases and the J segment 8 bases; nucleotides outside the gene matches: 7. Germline CDR1 SGHRS, CDR2 YFSETQ. CDR3: CASGTGGASYEQFF. The CDR3 DNA reads TGCGCCAGCGGGACAGGGGGCGCATCATATGAGCAGTTCTTC.

This chain uses TRBV3-1 (or the pseudogene TRBV3-2) with TRBJ1-2; a weak D match, TRBD1 (6 bases). The CDR3 spans 14 residues. Germline CDR1 LGHDT, CDR2 YNNKEL (reference sequence). The V and J ends lost 2 bases and 5 bases respectively, with 12 bases between them. CDR3 sequence: CASSQRGQSYGYTF. The CDR3 nucleotides are TGTGCCAGCAGCCAAAGAGGACAGAGTTATGGCTACACCTTC.

This clone was seen just once. V is TRBV30 and J is TRBJ2-1, with a tentative D call TRBD2 (5 bases). Deletions cut 5 bases from V and 0 bases from J, with 8 bases between. The CDR3 is made up of 13 amino acids. Germline loops: CDR1 GTSNPN, CDR2 SVGIG (reference sequence). DNA for the CDR3: TGTGCCTGGTCCGGGGACTCCTACAATGAGCAGTTCTTC. Amino acid sequence: CAWSGDSYNEQFF.

This clone has more than one count but fewer than ten. CDR3 in DNA: TGCGCCAGCAGCCAGGAACCGGGACAGGGGCTCTCCTATAATTCACCCCTCCACTTT. Its translation is CASSQEPGQGLSYNSPLHF. This chain joins TRBV4-1 and TRBJ1-6, with 10 bases that match TRBD1. Germline CDR1 reads MGHRA; CDR2 reads YSYEKL. Trimming cost V 3 bases and J 0 bases; bases outside gene matches: 8. This CDR3 region has 19 residues.

This CDR3 reads CASSEGGLGNEQFF. CDR3 in DNA: TGTGCCAGCAGTGAAGGGGGACTGGGCAATGAGCAGTTCTTC. This chain connects TRBV25-1 to TRBJ2-1, with TRBD2 as a possible D gene (6 bases). Germline CDR1 MGHDK, CDR2 SYGVNS. CDR3 length equals 14 residues. V lost 2 bases and J lost 6, with 11 bases in between.

This rearrangement joins TRBV6-1 to TRBJ1-3; D uncertain. The CDR3 contains 15 residues. Germline V gene data show CDR1 as MNHNS and CDR2 as SASEGT. Trimming left V 1 base short and J 0 bases short, with 7 bases between. Here the CDR3 reads CASSEGADSGNTIYF. The CDR3 DNA is TGTGCCAGCAGTGAAGGGGCAGACTCTGGAAACACCATATATTTT.

The chain has TRBV7-8 and TRBJ1-5; no reliable D call. Germline V CDR1 and CDR2: SGHVS, FQNEAQ. The CDR3 has 13 amino acids. V was trimmed by 2 bases and J by 5 bases, leaving 7 bases between them. CDR3: CASSLLEDQPQHF. In nucleotides, the CDR3 is TGTGCCAGCAGCTTACTAGAGGATCAGCCCCAGCATTTT.

This clone was counted ten times or more. The chain uses TRBV7-3 and TRBJ2-1; D possibly corresponds to TRBD2 (7 bases). V was cut by 8 bases and J by 2 bases, with 16 bases left in between. CDR1 SGHTA and CDR2 FQGTGA come from the germline V gene. The CDR3 covers 15 residues. The CDR3 sequence: CASQEGGAPYNEQFF. In DNA, the CDR3 is TGTGCCAGCCAAGAGGGGGGGGCCCCCTACAATGAGCAGTTCTTC. Complete variable domain (other parts from reference TRBV7-3 and TRBJ2-1): GAGVSQTPSNKVTEKGKYVELRCDPISGHTALYWYRQSLGQGPEFLIYFQGTGAADDSGLPNDRFFAVRPEGSVSTLKIQRTERGDSAVYLCASQEGGAPYNEQFFGPGTRLTVL.

The rearrangement joins TRBV10-3 to TRBJ2-1, with TRBD2 identical over 12 bases. There are 15 residues in the CDR3. V gave up 2 bases and J gave up 6 bases; unmatched junction bases: 2. Germline V gene sequence: CDR1 ENHRY, CDR2 SYGVKD. The CDR3 here is CAISEGLAGINEQFF. The CDR3 nucleotides read TGTGCCATCAGTGAGGGACTAGCGGGAATCAATGAGCAGTTCTTC.

The chain joins TRBV7-9 to TRBJ1-1, with TRBD1 identical over 7 bases. CDR1 and CDR2 (germline): SEHNR, FQNEAQ (reference sequence). The length of the CDR3 is 14 residues. V shed 5 bases, J shed 5 bases, and the junction held 8 bases outside the gene matches. The CDR3 spells CASSPAPRGTEAFF. CDR3 in DNA: TGTGCCAGCAGCCCAGCCCCCAGGGGGACTGAAGCTTTCTTT.

The rearrangement links TRBV14 to TRBJ1-1; D not resolved. V gave up 4 bases and J gave up 5 bases, with 11 bases separating them. Per the germline V gene, CDR1 is SGHDN and CDR2 is FVKESK. The CDR3 has 13 amino acids. The CDR3 bases are TGTGCCAGCAGCCTAGGCGGGAGGACTGAAGCTTTCTTT. As protein: CASSLGGRTEAFF.

This clone has just one count. The chain is built from TRBV5-4 and TRBJ2-4, with D perhaps TRBD2 (6 bases). The V and J ends lost 0 bases and 0 bases respectively, with 19 bases between them. Germline assignment: CDR1 SGHNT and CDR2 YYREEE (reference sequence). CDR3 length: 19 amino acids. The DNA of the CDR3 is TGTGCCAGCAGCTTGGATCGGGGGTCGGTCTACCTAGCCAAAAACATTCAGTACTTC. Residues: CASSLDRGSVYLAKNIQYF.

The gene calls are TRBV2 and TRBJ1-4; perhaps TRBD1 as D (6 bases). V lost 3 bases and J 5 bases, leaving 19 bases between the germline ends. The CDR3 is 17 residues long. Germline CDR1 is SNHLY and CDR2 is FYNNEI. The CDR3 loop reads CASSDRGAGFANEKLFF. As DNA, the CDR3 is TGTGCCAGCAGTGACCGGGGGGCCGGTTTCGCGAATGAAAAACTGTTTTTT.

This clone has a single count. V is TRBV6-7 and J is TRBJ1-1; D gene unclear. TRBV6-7 is an ORF; its function is uncertain. The V gene lost 0 bases and the J gene lost 3 bases, with 8 bases spanning the gap. This CDR3 contains 14 residues. This CDR3 is CASSYSDIYTEAFF. The CDR3 DNA follows: TGTGCCAGCAGTTACTCCGACATCTACACTGAAGCTTTCTTT.

The rearrangement links TRBV27 to TRBJ2-7; 7 bases fit TRBD2. The CDR3 runs to 15 residues. J lost 0 bases, V lost 1 base, and 3 bases had no gene match. Germline CDR1 and CDR2: MNHEY and SMNVEV (reference sequence). CDR3 loop: CASSLWGGLSYEQYF. The CDR3 coding sequence is TGTGCCAGCAGTTTATGGGGAGGGCTCTCCTACGAGCAGTACTTC.

The chain couples TRBV27 to TRBJ1-3; D might be TRBD1 (5 bases). The CDR3 is 16 amino acids. Germline V gives CDR1 MNHEY, CDR2 SMNVEV (reference sequence). With 6 bases removed from V and 0 bases from J, the gap between germline ends came to 15 bases. The CDR3 coding sequence is TGTGCCAGCAGCAGGGTCCCCCCGAGCTCTGGAAACACCATATATTTT. It encodes CASSRVPPSSGNTIYF.

The rearrangement joins TRBV5-1 to TRBJ2-2; 8 bases are shared with TRBD1. The CDR3 runs 15 residues. Trimming took 5 bases from V and 0 from J; bases not matched to a gene: 3. Germline V lookup: CDR1 SGHRS, CDR2 YFSETQ. CDR3 in amino acids: CASRPQGANTGELFF. CDR3 sequence (DNA): TGCGCCAGCAGACCACAGGGGGCGAACACCGGGGAGCTGTTTTTT.

J is TRBJ2-7 and V is TRBV19; the match to TRBD2 covers 7 bases. CDR1 and CDR2 (germline): LNHDA, SQIVND (reference sequence). The V gene end was trimmed by 5 bases and the J gene end by 2 bases; junction bases not matched to a gene: 9. The CDR3 totals 15 residues. CDR3 bases: TGTGCCAGTAGTCTCAACCCCGGGACTACCTACGAGCAGTACTTC. Its protein product is CASSLNPGTTYEQYF.

This clone was counted once. V and J are TRBV5-1 and TRBJ2-2; 9 positions match TRBD1. CDR1 is SGHRS and CDR2 is YFSETQ in the germline V gene. This CDR3 spans 15 amino acids. With 4 bases clipped from V and 6 bases from J, the junction kept 7 bases outside the gene matches. This chain's CDR3 is CASSRRTGDPGELFF. The CDR3 nucleotides read TGCGCCAGCAGCCGCCGGACAGGGGACCCCGGGGAGCTGTTTTTT. Together with reference TRBV5-1 and TRBJ2-2, the CDR3 gives the full variable domain: KAGVTQTPRYLIKTRGQQVTLSCSPISGHRSVSWYQQTPGQGLQFLFEYFSETQRNKGNFPGRFSGRQFSNSRSEMNVSTLELGDSALYLCASSRRTGDPGELFFGEGSRLTVL.

This rearrangement joins TRBV19 to TRBJ1-6; tentative D call: TRBD1 (5 bases). V shed 2 bases and J shed 7 bases, with 12 bases lying between them. CDR3 length equals 15 residues. Per germline, CDR1 LNHDA and CDR2 SQIVND (reference sequence). CDR3 DNA: TGTGCCAGTAGTATAACCGGGACTGACAATTCACCCCTCCACTTT. Translated, it gives CASSITGTDNSPLHF.